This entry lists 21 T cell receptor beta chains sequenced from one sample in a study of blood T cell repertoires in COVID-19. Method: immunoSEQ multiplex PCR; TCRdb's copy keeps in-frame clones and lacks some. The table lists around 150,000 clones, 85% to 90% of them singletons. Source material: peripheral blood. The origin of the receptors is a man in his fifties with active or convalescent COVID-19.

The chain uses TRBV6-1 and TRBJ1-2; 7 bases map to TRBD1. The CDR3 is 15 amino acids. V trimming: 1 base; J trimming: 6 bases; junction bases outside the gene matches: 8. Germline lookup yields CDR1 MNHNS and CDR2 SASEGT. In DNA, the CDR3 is TGTGCCAGCAGTGAAGTGGGGACAGATCAAAATGGCTACACCTTC. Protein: CASSEVGTDQNGYTF.

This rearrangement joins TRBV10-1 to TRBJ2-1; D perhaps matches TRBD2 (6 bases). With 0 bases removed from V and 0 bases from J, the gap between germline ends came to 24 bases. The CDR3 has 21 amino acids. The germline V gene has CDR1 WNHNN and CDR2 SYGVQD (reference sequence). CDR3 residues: CASSESRLGLPRDSSYNEQFF. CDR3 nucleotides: TGCGCCAGCAGTGAGTCGAGACTGGGACTCCCGAGGGATAGCTCCTACAATGAGCAGTTCTTC.

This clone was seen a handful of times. This CDR3 reads CASSHGSGTGARADIQYF. The CDR3 DNA is TGCGCCAGCAGCCATGGCTCCGGGACAGGGGCCCGTGCAGACATTCAGTACTTC. The chain links TRBV4-3 to TRBJ2-4; 10 bases agree with TRBD1. CDR1 LGHNA and CDR2 YSLEER come from the germline V gene. The junction had 16 bases not matched to a gene; V was cut back by 3 bases and J by 8 bases. The CDR3 extends over 18 amino acids.

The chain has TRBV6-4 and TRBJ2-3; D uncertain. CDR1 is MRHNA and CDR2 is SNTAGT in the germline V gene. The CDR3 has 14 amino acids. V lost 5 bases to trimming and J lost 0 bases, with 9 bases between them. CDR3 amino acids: CASSWAGSTDTQYF. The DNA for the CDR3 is TGTGCCAGCAGTTGGGCAGGTAGCACAGATACGCAGTATTTT.

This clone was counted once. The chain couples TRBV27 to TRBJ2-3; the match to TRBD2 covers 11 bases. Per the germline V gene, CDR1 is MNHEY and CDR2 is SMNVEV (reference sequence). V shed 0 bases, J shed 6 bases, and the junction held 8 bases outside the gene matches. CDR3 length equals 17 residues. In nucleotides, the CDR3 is TGTGCCAGCAGTTTATCCTACCTGACTAGCGGGATTGATACGCAGTATTTT. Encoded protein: CASSLSYLTSGIDTQYF.

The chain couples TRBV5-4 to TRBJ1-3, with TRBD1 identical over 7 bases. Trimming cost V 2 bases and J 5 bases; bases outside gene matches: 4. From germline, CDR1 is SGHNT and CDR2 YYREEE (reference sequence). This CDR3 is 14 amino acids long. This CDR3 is CASSFLGQRNTIYF. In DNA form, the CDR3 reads TGTGCCAGCAGCTTCCTGGGACAGAGAAACACCATATATTTT.

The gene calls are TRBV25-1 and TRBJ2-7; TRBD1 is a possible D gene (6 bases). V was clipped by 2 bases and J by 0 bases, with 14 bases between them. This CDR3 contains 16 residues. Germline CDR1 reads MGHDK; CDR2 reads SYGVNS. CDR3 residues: CASSEGGGLSSYEQYF. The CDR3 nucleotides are TGTGCCAGCAGTGAAGGGGGCGGGTTGAGCTCCTACGAGCAGTACTTC.

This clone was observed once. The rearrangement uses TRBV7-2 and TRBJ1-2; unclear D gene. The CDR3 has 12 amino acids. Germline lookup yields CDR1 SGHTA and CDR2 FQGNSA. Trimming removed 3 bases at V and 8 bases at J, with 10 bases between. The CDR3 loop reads CASSLGRKGYTF. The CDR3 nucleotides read TGTGCCAGCAGCTTGGGGAGAAAAGGCTACACCTTC.

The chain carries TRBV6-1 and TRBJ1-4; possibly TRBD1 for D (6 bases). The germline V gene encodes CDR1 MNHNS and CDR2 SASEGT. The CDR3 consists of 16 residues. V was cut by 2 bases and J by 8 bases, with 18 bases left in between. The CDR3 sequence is CASSESAGTRGEKLFF. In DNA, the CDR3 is TGTGCCAGCAGTGAATCAGCCGGGACAAGGGGAGAAAAACTGTTTTTT.

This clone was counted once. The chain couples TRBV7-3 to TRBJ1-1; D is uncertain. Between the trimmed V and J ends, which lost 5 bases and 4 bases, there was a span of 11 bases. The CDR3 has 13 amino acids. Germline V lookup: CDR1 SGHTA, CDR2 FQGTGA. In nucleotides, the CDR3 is TGTGCCAGCAGCACTGACACCCCCACTGAAGCTTTCTTT. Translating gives CASSTDTPTEAFF.

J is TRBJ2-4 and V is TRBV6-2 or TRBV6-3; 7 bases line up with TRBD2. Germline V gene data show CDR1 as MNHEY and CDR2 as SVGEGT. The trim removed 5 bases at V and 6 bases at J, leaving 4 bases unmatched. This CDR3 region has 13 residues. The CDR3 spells CASSPSGGNIQYF. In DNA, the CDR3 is TGTGCCAGCAGTCCCTCGGGGGGAAACATTCAGTACTTC.

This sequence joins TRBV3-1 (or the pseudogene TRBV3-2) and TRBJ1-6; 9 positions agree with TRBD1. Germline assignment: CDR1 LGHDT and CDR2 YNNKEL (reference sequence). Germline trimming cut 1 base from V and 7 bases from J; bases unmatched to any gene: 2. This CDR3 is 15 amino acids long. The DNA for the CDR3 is TGTGCCAGCAGCCAAGTGGGGACAGGGAATTCACCCCTCCACTTT. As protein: CASSQVGTGNSPLHF.

In nucleotides, the CDR3 is TGTGCCAGCATACGGTACAGACTAAACTATGGCTACACCTTC. Translation gives CASIRYRLNYGYTF. The chain joins TRBV28 to TRBJ1-2; D gene unclear. This CDR3 region has 14 residues. Trimming pared 7 bases from V and 2 bases from J, leaving 14 bases between. Looked up from germline, CDR1 is MDHEN and CDR2 is SYDVKM.

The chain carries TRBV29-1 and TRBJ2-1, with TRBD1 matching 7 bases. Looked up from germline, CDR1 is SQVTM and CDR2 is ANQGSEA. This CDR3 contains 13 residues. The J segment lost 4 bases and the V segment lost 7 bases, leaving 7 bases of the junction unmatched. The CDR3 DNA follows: TGCAGCGCCCGACAGGGCGTTTACAATGAGCAGTTCTTC. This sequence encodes CSARQGVYNEQFF.

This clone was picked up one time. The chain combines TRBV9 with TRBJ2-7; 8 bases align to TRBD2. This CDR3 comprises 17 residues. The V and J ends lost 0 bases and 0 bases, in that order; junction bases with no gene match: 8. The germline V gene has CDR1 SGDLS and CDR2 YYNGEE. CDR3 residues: CASSVEVTSGSSYEQYF. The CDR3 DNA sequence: TGTGCCAGCAGCGTAGAGGTCACTAGCGGTAGCTCCTACGAGCAGTACTTC.

The CDR3 DNA sequence: TGTGCCACCAGTGATACGACTAGCGGGAGCTACAATGAGCAGTTCTTC. Protein: CATSDTTSGSYNEQFF. The chain combines TRBV24-1 with TRBJ2-1; 12 bases map to TRBD2. Germline CDR1 and CDR2: KGHDR and SFDVKD. This CDR3 contains 16 residues. The V segment lost 3 bases and the J segment 3 bases; nucleotides outside the gene matches: 2.

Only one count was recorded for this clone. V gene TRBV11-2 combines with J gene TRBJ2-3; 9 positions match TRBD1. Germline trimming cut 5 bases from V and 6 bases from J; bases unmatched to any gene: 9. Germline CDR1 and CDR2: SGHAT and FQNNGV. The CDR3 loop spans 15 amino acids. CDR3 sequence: CASSPRTGVRDTQYF. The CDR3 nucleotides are TGTGCCAGCAGCCCGCGGACAGGGGTAAGGGATACGCAGTATTTT.

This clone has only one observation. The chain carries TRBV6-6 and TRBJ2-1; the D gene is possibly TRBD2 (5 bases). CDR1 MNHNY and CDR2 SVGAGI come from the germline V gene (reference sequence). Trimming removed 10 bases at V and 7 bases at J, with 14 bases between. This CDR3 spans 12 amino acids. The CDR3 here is CATTVSANEQFF. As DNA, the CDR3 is TGTGCCACCACCGTTAGCGCGAATGAGCAGTTCTTC.

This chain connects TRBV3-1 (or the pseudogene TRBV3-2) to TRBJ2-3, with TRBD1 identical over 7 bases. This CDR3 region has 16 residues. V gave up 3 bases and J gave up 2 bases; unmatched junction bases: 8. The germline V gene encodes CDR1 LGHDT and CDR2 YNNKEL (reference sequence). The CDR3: CASSHHRDRPTDTQYF. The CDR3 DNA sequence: TGTGCCAGCAGCCACCATCGGGACAGACCCACAGATACGCAGTATTTT.

The CDR3 DNA sequence: TGTGCCAGCTCTTCTGCGGGGACTAGCTACACCGGGGAGCTGTTTTTT. It yields the protein CASSSAGTSYTGELFF. This chain links TRBV18 with TRBJ2-2; 9 bases are shared with TRBD2. V dropped 6 bases and J dropped 3; count of bases not matched to a gene: 8. The CDR3 sequence is 16 residues long. In germline, CDR1 is KGHSH, CDR2 LQKENI.

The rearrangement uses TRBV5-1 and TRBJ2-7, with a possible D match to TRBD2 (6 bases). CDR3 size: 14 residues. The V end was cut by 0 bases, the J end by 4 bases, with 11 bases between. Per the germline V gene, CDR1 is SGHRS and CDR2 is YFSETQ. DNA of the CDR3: TGCGCCAGCAGCTTGGGACTAGGGAGATACGAGCAGTACTTC. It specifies CASSLGLGRYEQYF.